This T cell receptor beta chain was observed in a study of vaccination and CD4 T cells after COVID-19. Study background: The makeup of the convalescents was six males and four females, two of them Hispanic. Control wells got either CEFX epitopes, HIV-1 Nef peptides, or no peptide at all.

On this clonotype: Its antigen remains unidentified.

At the Johns Hopkins FTIC core, DNA taken from cultured CD4+ T cells was sequenced by way of the Oncomine TCR Beta short-read assay. Using the QIAamp micro DNA kit, genomic DNA was extracted from the CD4+ T cells that had been cultured. TCRdb used MiXCR to reprocess the PCR reads, holding one entry per CDR3 protein. The data show 15,000 to 20,000 distinct CDR3 sequences, roughly two fifths seen once. CDR1 is SGHNT, CDR2 YENEEA, per germline. CDR3 size: 16 residues. After removal of 3 bases from V and 4 bases from J, the junction contained 5 bases not matched to a gene. Study observations and caveats: The analysis of convalescent patients involved relatively few individuals and lacked early post-infection timepoints.

Noted treatment: roughly ten-day PBMC culture with coronavirus spike peptide pools or control peptides (ViraFEST assay). The sample was CD4+ T cells from blood, cultured in vitro. The sequence was obtained from a human donor who had recovered from COVID-19. The chain combines TRBV11-3 with TRBJ2-1; 11 bases fit TRBD1. This chain's CDR3 is CASSFGGQGAYNEQFF. The CDR3 DNA follows: TGTGCCAGCAGCTTTGGTGGACAGGGGGCTTACAATGAGCAGTTCTTC.